This TCR beta chain came from a study of blood T cell repertoires in COVID-19. Study-level background: The analysed material was cDNA or gDNA that came from T cells, B-cell-depleted T cells, or PBMCs.

The assay was immunoSEQ multiplex PCR, and TCRdb's table has in-frame clones only and misses some. There are 250,000 to 400,000 clones in the sample; around 88% occur only once, and approximately 1.6% lies in the top ten. Seattle enrolled patients during active infection and tracked them longitudinally. There are 14 residues in the CDR3. From germline, CDR1 is SGHRS and CDR2 YFSETQ. V dropped 3 bases and J dropped 2; count of bases not matched to a gene: 4. This chain joins TRBV5-1 and TRBJ1-1, with 7 bases lining up with TRBD1. This TCR derives from a woman under 40 with COVID-19, enrolled during active disease. The sequenced sample was peripheral blood. The CDR3 nucleotides read TGCGCCAGCAGCTCCGGGACAGCAAACACTGAAGCTTTCTTT. Translated, it gives CASSSGTANTEAFF. Full variable domain (outside the CDR3, taken from reference TRBV5-1 and TRBJ1-1): KAGVTQTPRYLIKTRGQQVTLSCSPISGHRSVSWYQQTPGQGLQFLFEYFSETQRNKGNFPGRFSGRQFSNSRSEMNVSTLELGDSALYLCASSSGTANTEAFFGQGTRLTVV.